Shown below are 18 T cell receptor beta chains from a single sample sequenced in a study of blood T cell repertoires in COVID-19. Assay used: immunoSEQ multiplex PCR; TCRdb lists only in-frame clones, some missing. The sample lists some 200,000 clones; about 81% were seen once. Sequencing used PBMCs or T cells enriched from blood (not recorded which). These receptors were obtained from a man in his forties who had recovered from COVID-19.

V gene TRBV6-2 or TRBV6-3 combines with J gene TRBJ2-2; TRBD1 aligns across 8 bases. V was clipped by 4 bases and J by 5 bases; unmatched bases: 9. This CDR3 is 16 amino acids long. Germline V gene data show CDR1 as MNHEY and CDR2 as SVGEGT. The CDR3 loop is CASSSGQGRRTGELFF. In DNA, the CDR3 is TGTGCCAGCAGTTCCGGACAGGGACGGAGAACCGGGGAGCTGTTTTTT.

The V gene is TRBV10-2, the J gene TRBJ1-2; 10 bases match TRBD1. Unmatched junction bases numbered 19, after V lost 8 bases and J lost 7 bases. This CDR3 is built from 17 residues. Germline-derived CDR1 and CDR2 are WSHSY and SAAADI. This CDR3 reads CASGRDRGSGGSSGYTF. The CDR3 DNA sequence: TGCGCCAGCGGCCGGGACAGGGGATCGGGGGGTTCTTCTGGCTACACCTTC.

In DNA form, the CDR3 reads TGCGCCAGCAGCCGGATACAGGGGTACCAAGAGACCCAGTACTTC. Encoded protein: CASSRIQGYQETQYF. The chain combines TRBV4-1 with TRBJ2-5; TRBD1 agrees at 7 bases. Germline CDR1 MGHRA, CDR2 YSYEKL. CDR3 length equals 15 residues. Germline trimming cut 4 bases from V and 0 bases from J; bases unmatched to any gene: 5.

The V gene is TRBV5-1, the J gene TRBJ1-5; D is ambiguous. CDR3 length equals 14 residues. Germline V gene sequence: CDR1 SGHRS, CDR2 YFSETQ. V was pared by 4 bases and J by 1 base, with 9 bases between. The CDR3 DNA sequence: TGCGCCAGCAGCACCGGTCCCAGCAATCAGCCCCAGCATTTT. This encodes CASSTGPSNQPQHF. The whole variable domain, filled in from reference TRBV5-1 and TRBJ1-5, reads KAGVTQTPRYLIKTRGQQVTLSCSPISGHRSVSWYQQTPGQGLQFLFEYFSETQRNKGNFPGRFSGRQFSNSRSEMNVSTLELGDSALYLCASSTGPSNQPQHFGDGTRLSIL.

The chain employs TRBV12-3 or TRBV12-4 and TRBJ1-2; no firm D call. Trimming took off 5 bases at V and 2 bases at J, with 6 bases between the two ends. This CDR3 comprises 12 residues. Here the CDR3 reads CASSPENYGYTF. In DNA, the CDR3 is TGTGCCAGCAGTCCAGAAAACTATGGCTACACCTTC.

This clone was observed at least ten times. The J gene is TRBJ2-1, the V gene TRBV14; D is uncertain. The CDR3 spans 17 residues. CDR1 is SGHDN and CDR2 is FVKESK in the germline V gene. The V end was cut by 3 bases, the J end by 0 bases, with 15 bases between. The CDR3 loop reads CASSQPTRGSSYNEQFF. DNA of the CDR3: TGTGCCAGCAGCCAGCCTACTCGCGGTAGCTCCTACAATGAGCAGTTCTTC.

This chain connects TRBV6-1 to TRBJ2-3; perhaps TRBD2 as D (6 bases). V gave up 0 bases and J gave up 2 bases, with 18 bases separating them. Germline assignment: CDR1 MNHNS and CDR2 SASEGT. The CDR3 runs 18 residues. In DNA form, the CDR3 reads TGTGCCAGCAGTGAAGCCCTCAACCCGGGACTTCACACAGATACGCAGTATTTT. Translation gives CASSEALNPGLHTDTQYF.

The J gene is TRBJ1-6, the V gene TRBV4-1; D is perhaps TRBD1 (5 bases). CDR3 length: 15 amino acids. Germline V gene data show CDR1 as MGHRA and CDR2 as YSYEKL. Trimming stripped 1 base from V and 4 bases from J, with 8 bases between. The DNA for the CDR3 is TGCGCCAGCAGCCAAGGACAGTCTTATAATTCACCCCTCCACTTT. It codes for CASSQGQSYNSPLHF.

The CDR3 here is CASSPRPGTVTYEQYF. CDR3 DNA: TGTGCCAGCAGCCCGCGTCCCGGGACAGTAACCTACGAGCAGTACTTC. This chain uses TRBV5-5 with TRBJ2-7; 7 bases are shared with TRBD1. This CDR3 is 16 amino acids long. Germline values: CDR1 SGHKS, CDR2 YYEKEE (reference sequence). V shed 4 bases, J shed 2 bases, and the junction held 12 bases outside the gene matches.

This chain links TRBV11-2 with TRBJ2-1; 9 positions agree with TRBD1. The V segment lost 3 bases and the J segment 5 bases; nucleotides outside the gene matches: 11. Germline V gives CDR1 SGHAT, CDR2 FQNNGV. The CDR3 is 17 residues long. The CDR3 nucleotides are TGTGCCAGCAGCTTGGATGCCCGGACAGGGGTCGACAATGAGCAGTTCTTC. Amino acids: CASSLDARTGVDNEQFF.

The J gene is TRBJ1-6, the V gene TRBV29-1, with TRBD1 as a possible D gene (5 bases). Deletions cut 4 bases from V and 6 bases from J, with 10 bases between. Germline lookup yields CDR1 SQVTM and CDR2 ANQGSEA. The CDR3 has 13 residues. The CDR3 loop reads CSVGPGINSPLHF. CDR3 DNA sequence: TGCAGCGTTGGTCCAGGGATTAATTCACCCCTCCACTTT. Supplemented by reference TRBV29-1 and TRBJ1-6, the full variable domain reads SAVISQKPSRDICQRGTSLTIQCQVDSQVTMMFWYRQQPGQSLTLIATANQGSEATYESGFVIDKFPISRPNLTFSTLTVSNMSPEDSSIYLCSVGPGINSPLHFGNGTRLTVT.

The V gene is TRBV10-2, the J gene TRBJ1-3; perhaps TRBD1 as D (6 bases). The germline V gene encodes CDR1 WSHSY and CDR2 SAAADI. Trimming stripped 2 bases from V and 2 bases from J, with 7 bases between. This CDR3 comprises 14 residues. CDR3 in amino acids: CASSEQGTGNTIYF. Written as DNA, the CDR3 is TGCGCCAGCAGTGAGCAGGGGACTGGAAACACCATATATTTT.

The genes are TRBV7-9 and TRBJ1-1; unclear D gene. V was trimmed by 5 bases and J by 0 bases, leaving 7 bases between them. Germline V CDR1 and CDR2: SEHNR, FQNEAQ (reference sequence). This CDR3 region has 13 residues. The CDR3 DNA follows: TGTGCCAGCAGCCCAACAATGAACACTGAAGCTTTCTTT. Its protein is CASSPTMNTEAFF.

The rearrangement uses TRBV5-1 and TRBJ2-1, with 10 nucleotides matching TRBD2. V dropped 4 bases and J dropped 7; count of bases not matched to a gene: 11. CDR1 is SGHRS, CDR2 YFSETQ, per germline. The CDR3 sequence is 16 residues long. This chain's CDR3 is CASSGGASGSLNEQFF. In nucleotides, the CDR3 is TGCGCCAGCAGCGGGGGGGCTAGCGGGAGCCTTAATGAGCAGTTCTTC.

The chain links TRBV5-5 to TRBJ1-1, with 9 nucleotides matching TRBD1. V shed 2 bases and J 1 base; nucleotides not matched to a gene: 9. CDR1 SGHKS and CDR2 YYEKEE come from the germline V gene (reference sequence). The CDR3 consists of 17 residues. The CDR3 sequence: CASSLQGATQKNTEAFF. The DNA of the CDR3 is TGTGCCAGCAGCTTACAGGGGGCTACACAAAAGAACACTGAAGCTTTCTTT. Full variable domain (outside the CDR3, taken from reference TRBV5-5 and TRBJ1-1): DAGVTQSPTHLIKTRGQQVTLRCSPISGHKSVSWYQQVLGQGPQFIFQYYEKEERGRGNFPDRFSARQFPNYSSELNVNALLLGDSALYLCASSLQGATQKNTEAFFGQGTRLTVV.

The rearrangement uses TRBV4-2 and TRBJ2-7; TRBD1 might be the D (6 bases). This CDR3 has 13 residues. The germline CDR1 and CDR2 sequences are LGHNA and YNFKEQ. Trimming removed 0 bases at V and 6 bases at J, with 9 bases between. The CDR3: CASSQDQGREQYF. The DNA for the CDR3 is TGTGCCAGCAGCCAAGATCAGGGGCGCGAGCAGTACTTC.

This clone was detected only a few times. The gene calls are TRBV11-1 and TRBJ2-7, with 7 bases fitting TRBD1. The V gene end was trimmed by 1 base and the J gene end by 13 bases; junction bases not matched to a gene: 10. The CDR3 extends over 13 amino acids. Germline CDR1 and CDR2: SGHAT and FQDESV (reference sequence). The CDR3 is CASSLESDRLGYF. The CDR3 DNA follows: TGTGCCAGCAGCTTAGAATCGGACAGGCTTGGTTACTTC. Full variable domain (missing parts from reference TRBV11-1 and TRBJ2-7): EAEVAQSPRYKITEKSQAVAFWCDPISGHATLYWYRQILGQGPELLVQFQDESVVDDSQLPKDRFSAERLKGVDSTLKIQPAELGDSAMYLCASSLESDRLGYFGPGTRLTVT.

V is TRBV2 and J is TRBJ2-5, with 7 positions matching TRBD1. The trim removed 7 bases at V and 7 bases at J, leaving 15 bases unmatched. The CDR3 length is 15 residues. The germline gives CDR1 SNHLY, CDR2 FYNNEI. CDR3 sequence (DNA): TGTGCCAGCACTGGGGACAGCGTAATCAAGGGGACCCAGTACTTC. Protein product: CASTGDSVIKGTQYF.